This T cell receptor beta chain was sequenced during a study of T cells in localized non-small cell lung cancer. This clone was detected only a few times. Assay: immunoSEQ multiplex PCR; the TCRdb copy retains only in-frame clones and omits some. The sample contains approximately 50,000 clones, more than 85% of which appear only once. V was shortened by 11 bases and J by 6 bases, with 11 bases between the two germline ends. Germline V lookup: CDR1 SNHLY, CDR2 FYNNEI. This CDR3 is 11 amino acids long. This clonotype was sampled from a man aged 35 to 69 with stage II lung adenocarcinoma. This chain joins TRBV2 and TRBJ2-1; no definite D call. The specimen comprised PBMCs, sampled before any cancer treatment. Here the CDR3 reads CAATRSNEQFF. The CDR3 DNA is TGTGCCGCAACGCGGAGCAATGAGCAGTTCTTC.